This TCR beta chain was observed in a study of OX40 agonist ivuxolimab in advanced cancers. V lost 0 bases, J lost 1 base, and 1 base lay in between. CDR1 is SGHTS and CDR2 is YDEGEE in the germline V gene. The CDR3 sequence is 12 residues long. Produced via immunoSEQ multiplex PCR; TCRdb's table is partial and in-frame only. This sample has tens of thousands of clones, with roughly 87% found just once. The material was CD4+ or CD8+ T cells sorted from blood, obtained in a trial of the OX40 agonist ivuxolimab. The TCR sequence derives from an adult with an advanced solid tumor such as melanoma, head and neck, liver or kidney cancer. This sequence joins TRBV5-8 and TRBJ2-5; D call uncertain. CDR3 nucleotides: TGTGCCAGCAGCTTGGGCCAAGAGACCCAGTACTTC. Amino acid sequence: CASSLGQETQYF.